The present entry profiles one TCR beta chain with its context. The target antigen is unknown. Some clones are missing from TCRdb's copy, which holds only in-frame ones; the method was immunoSEQ multiplex PCR. This table holds 100,000 to 150,000 clones, around 87% found once. This CDR3 is 13 amino acids long. The germline V gene has CDR1 GTSNPN and CDR2 SVGIG (reference sequence). Trimming left V 1 base short and J 2 bases short, with 8 bases between. The data are from a study of T cell responses to AZD1222 COVID-19 vaccine. For the study at large: Some second doses came at about 4 weeks and others at about 12 weeks; these were pooled.

Whole-study findings and limits: Spike-specific TCR breadth and depth went up after people got two AZD1222 doses. Across the whole spike, CD4 TCRs peaked at regions 160-218 and 743-854.

This TCR was recovered from an adult in good health. This sequence joins TRBV30 and TRBJ1-1; weak D call: TRBD1 (5 bases). Sequenced here: peripheral blood, sampled on day 0 of AZD1222 vaccination. In nucleotides, the CDR3 is TGTGCCTGGAGTGAACAGGTTAACACTGAAGCTTTCTTT. It encodes CAWSEQVNTEAFF.